A selection of T cell receptor beta chains follows, all from one sample in a study of cytomegalovirus exposure and HLA in healthy donors. Sequenced by immunoSEQ multiplex PCR; TCRdb stores in-frame clones only, minus some. The table has 89,000 or so clones, over 70% seen once. Sequencing was performed on PBMCs. All receptors derive from a boy aged 5-17 years in good health and CMV-seronegative. Both conserved end residues are part of each CDR3. A D gene is named only where the DNA matches it firmly. Clone size is shown for a subset of rows, as once, few, many or a class of expanded clone.

J	length	D	size	V	CDR3	DNA
TRBJ1-1	14	.	.	TRBV19	CASSIGRANTEAFF	TGTGCCAGTAGTATTGGCAGGGCGAACACTGAAGCTTTCTTT
TRBJ2-7	14	TRBD1	.	TRBV5-1	CASSSGTGGYEQYF	TGCGCCAGCAGCTCCGGGACAGGGGGCTACGAGCAGTACTTC
TRBJ2-7	14	.	.	TRBV18	CASSPLTQPSEQYF	TGTGCCAGCTCACCGTTGACACAGCCGTCCGAGCAGTACTTC
TRBJ1-5	15	TRBD1	few	TRBV28	CASRYDRGGGQPQHF	TGTGCCAGCAGATATGACAGGGGAGGCGGTCAGCCCCAGCATTTT
TRBJ2-3	16	.	.	TRBV5-6	CASSFGERESIDTQYF	TGTGCCAGCAGCTTCGGTGAGCGAGAGTCGATAGATACGCAGTATTTT
TRBJ1-2	13	.	.	TRBV10-2	CASMTDPYYGYTF	TGCGCCAGCATGACAGACCCTTACTATGGCTACACCTTC
TRBJ1-2	14	.	.	TRBV6-1	CASLDRPSTPGYTF	TGTGCCAGCCTCGACAGGCCTTCTACTCCTGGCTACACCTTC
TRBJ2-2	16	.	.	TRBV9	CASSVVGRSNTGELFF	TGTGCCAGCAGCGTAGTTGGCAGATCGAACACCGGGGAGCTGTTTTTT
TRBJ2-7	13	.	.	TRBV6-1	CASSEGQIYEQYF	TGTGCCAGCAGTGAGGGGCAGATCTACGAGCAGTACTTC
TRBJ2-6	14	.	.	TRBV19	CASSEGGGANVLTF	TGTGCCAGTAGCGAGGGAGGTGGGGCCAACGTCCTGACTTTC
TRBJ2-7	13	TRBD1	.	TRBV28	CASKTGEADEQYF	TGTGCCAGCAAGACAGGGGAGGCCGACGAGCAGTACTTC
TRBJ2-5	10	.	once	TRBV20-1	CSAYKETQYF	TGCAGTGCTTACAAAGAGACCCAGTACTTC
TRBJ2-6	15	.	.	TRBV11-3	CASSLAGSGANVLTF	TGTGCCAGCAGCTTAGCCGGTTCTGGGGCCAACGTCCTGACTTTC
TRBJ1-1	14	.	.	TRBV30	CAWRKDKPYTEAFF	TGTGCCTGGAGAAAGGACAAACCGTACACTGAAGCTTTCTTT
TRBJ2-1	18	.	.	TRBV29-1	CSAGNVNRAFNWNNEQFF	TGCAGCGCTGGGAACGTTAACAGGGCCTTCAACTGGAACAATGAGCAGTTCTTC
TRBJ2-7	15	TRBD2	.	TRBV4-3	CASSPSTSGAYEQYF	TGCGCCAGCAGCCCGTCGACTAGCGGAGCCTACGAGCAGTACTTC
TRBJ2-5	14	.	once	TRBV5-1	CASQYPEKGETQYF	TGCGCCAGCCAGTACCCGGAGAAGGGGGAGACCCAGTACTTC
TRBJ2-7	14	TRBD1	few	TRBV5-1	CASSFEQGAYEQYF	TGCGCCAGCAGCTTCGAACAGGGGGCTTACGAGCAGTACTTC
TRBJ1-1	15	.	.	TRBV15	CATSRGGGWNTEAFF	TGTGCCACCAGCAGGGGAGGGGGTTGGAACACTGAAGCTTTCTTT
TRBJ2-7	13	TRBD1	.	TRBV15	CATSDRGPYEQYF	TGTGCCACCAGCGACAGGGGGCCCTACGAGCAGTACTTC
TRBJ1-3	14	.	.	TRBV30	CAWSVAGTGNTIYF	TGTGCCTGGAGTGTAGCCGGGACTGGAAACACCATATATTTT
TRBJ1-5	17	TRBD1	.	TRBV4-1	CASSQGGTGKGNQPQHF	TGCGCCAGCAGCCAAGGAGGGACAGGGAAGGGCAATCAGCCCCAGCATTTT
TRBJ2-1	18	TRBD1	few	TRBV5-1	CASSPHLVGDRGINEQFF	TGCGCCAGCAGCCCGCACCTCGTGGGGGACAGGGGAATTAATGAGCAGTTCTTC
TRBJ1-2	12	TRBD1	.	TRBV7-2	CASNDRVHGYTF	TGTGCCAGCAACGACAGGGTCCATGGCTACACCTTC
TRBJ1-1	14	.	.	TRBV7-2	CASSLGGGSPEAFF	TGTGCCAGCAGCTTAGGTGGGGGGTCCCCTGAAGCTTTCTTT
TRBJ2-7	15	TRBD2	.	TRBV18	CASSPFGAGAYEQYF	TGTGCCAGCTCACCATTTGGAGCGGGGGCCTACGAGCAGTACTTC
TRBJ1-6	19	TRBD1	.	TRBV5-4	CASSLLPLDRSSYNSPLHF	TGTGCCAGCAGCTTGCTGCCCCTGGACAGGAGCTCCTATAATTCACCCCTCCACTTT
TRBJ2-5	15	.	.	TRBV4-2	CASSQDAAIDETQYF	TGTGCCAGCAGCCAAGATGCGGCTATAGACGAGACCCAGTACTTC
TRBJ1-4	13	.	.	TRBV14	CASSQGIGEKLFF	TGTGCCAGCAGTCAGGGTATTGGTGAAAAACTGTTTTTT
TRBJ2-1	14	TRBD1	.	TRBV5-1	CASSLRTGGFEQFF	TGCGCCAGCAGCTTACGGACAGGGGGCTTTGAGCAGTTCTTC
TRBJ2-1	16	TRBD2	.	TRBV7-8	CASSSLAGSPYNEQFF	TGTGCCAGCAGCTCTCTAGCGGGTTCTCCCTACAATGAGCAGTTCTTC
TRBJ1-5	14	.	.	TRBV9	CASSLEPGVQPQHF	TGTGCCAGCAGCTTAGAACCAGGGGTTCAGCCCCAGCATTTT
TRBJ1-2	14	TRBD1	.	TRBV10-3	CAITGTGENYGYTF	TGTGCCATCACTGGGACAGGGGAGAACTATGGCTACACCTTC
TRBJ1-1	12	.	.	TRBV25-1	CARKTANTEAFF	TGTGCCAGGAAGACAGCGAACACTGAAGCTTTCTTT
TRBJ1-1	14	.	.	TRBV5-3	CARSVQGMNTEAFF	TGTGCCAGAAGCGTGCAGGGTATGAACACTGAAGCTTTCTTT
TRBJ2-7	15	TRBD1	.	TRBV4-1	CASSQDVDRGYEQYF	TGCGCCAGCAGCCAAGATGTGGACAGGGGCTACGAGCAGTACTTC
TRBJ1-2	13	.	.	TRBV7-8	CASSLWGQDGYTF	TGTGCCAGCAGCTTATGGGGACAAGACGGCTACACCTTC
TRBJ2-7	15	TRBD1	.	TRBV10-3	CAISEPGQGPHEQYF	TGTGCCATCAGTGAGCCAGGACAGGGGCCCCACGAGCAGTACTTC
TRBJ1-1	16	.	.	TRBV4-3	CASSPDSLAADTEAFF	TGCGCCAGCAGCCCGGACAGCCTTGCGGCGGACACTGAAGCTTTCTTT
TRBJ1-1	13	.	.	TRBV14	CASSQFGDSEAFF	TGTGCCAGCAGCCAATTTGGAGACAGTGAAGCTTTCTTT
TRBJ2-3	15	.	.	TRBV5-4	CASSLRSGGTDTQYF	TGTGCCAGCAGCTTGCGGTCGGGGGGCACAGATACGCAGTATTTT
TRBJ2-2	14	.	.	TRBV4-1	CASSPDRNTGELFF	TGCGCCAGCAGCCCTGACAGGAACACCGGGGAGCTGTTTTTT